This T cell receptor (beta chain) was captured by sequencing in a study of beta chain features in type 1 diabetes. Study in general: Patients did not differ from healthy donors in age, gender or cell yield. General study points: Type 1 diabetes patients had TCRB CDR3s that were shorter (moderately but significantly so) in all four CD4+ subsets. Although PCR might favor shorter templates, it would do so equally in patients and controls.

The CDR3 has 13 residues. The germline V gene has CDR1 SSHAT and CDR2 FNYEAQ (reference sequence). This clone was picked up a small number of times. Its antigen is not known. The junction and the germline gene differ at one end; a read error may be behind it. The same CDR3 also results from other DNA sequences found in this sample. TCRB transcripts that were expressed got sequenced, as all of the isolated RNA had been reverse transcribed. Each sample of naive, central memory or regulatory T cells had, on average, approximately 4 million reads. Sequencing used immunoSEQ multiplex PCR; TCRdb keeps in-frame clones, though not all of them. Among 250,000 to 300,000 clones, around 25% were seen once, and the ten largest hold about 0.012%.

Sequencing was done on a sample of naive CD4+ T cells from blood. The chain combines TRBV7-7 with TRBJ2-5, with 8 bases aligning to TRBD2. This receptor was obtained from a woman aged 25-40 years with type 1 diabetes. The CDR3 DNA sequence: TGTGCTAGCAGCTTTGGCGGGGGGGAGACCCAGTACTTC. This encodes CASSFGGGETQYF.